These T cell receptor beta chains were read from a single sample in a study of cytomegalovirus exposure and HLA in healthy donors. Libraries were prepared by immunoSEQ multiplex PCR; TCRdb keeps only in-frame clonotypes and omits some of them. The data show roughly 190,000 clones, more than 80% seen once. Sequenced material: PBMCs. The receptors originated from a woman aged 50 to 60 in good health and CMV-seropositive. CDR3s include the opening cysteine and the closing phenylalanine or tryptophan. D genes are given only for firm matches. Where a row states a size, it is once, few, many or the class of an expanded clone; other rows omit it.

J: TRBJ2-1; V: TRBV11-1; D: NA; size: NA; DNA: TGTGCCAGCAGCCTAAAAAATGAGCAGTTCTTC; CDR3: CASSLKNEQFF
J: TRBJ1-2; V: TRBV10-2; D: TRBD1; size: once; DNA: TGCGCCAGCAGTGAGTCAAGGGGGCGGGCGGACACCTTC; CDR3: CASSESRGRADTF
J: TRBJ2-5; V: TRBV5-6; D: TRBD2; size: NA; DNA: TGTGCCAGCAGCCGTGGACTAGCGGGCGGCGGGGCCCAGTACTTC; CDR3: CASSRGLAGGGAQYF
J: TRBJ2-7; V: TRBV7-2; D: TRBD1; size: NA; DNA: TGTGCCAGCAGCGGACCGGGACAGCCCTACGAGCAGTACTTC; CDR3: CASSGPGQPYEQYF
J: TRBJ2-6; V: TRBV9; D: TRBD2; size: NA; DNA: TGTGCCAGCGGGGGAGCGGGGCTCAGCTCTGGGGCCAACGTCCTGACTTTC; CDR3: CASGGAGLSSGANVLTF
J: TRBJ2-1; V: TRBV19; D: TRBD1; size: NA; DNA: TGTGCCAGTAGTCCGGGACAGGGCCCCAATGAGCAGTTCTTC; CDR3: CASSPGQGPNEQFF
J: TRBJ1-1; V: TRBV12-1; D: NA; size: once; DNA: TGTGCCAGCAGCTTCCCCGGGAAAACTGAAGCTTTCTTT; CDR3: CASSFPGKTEAFF
J: TRBJ2-7; V: TRBV6-5; D: TRBD1; size: NA; DNA: TGTGCCAGCAGGAAAGGGGACAGGGTATCCGAGCAGTACTTC; CDR3: CASRKGDRVSEQYF
J: TRBJ1-2; V: TRBV7-9; D: TRBD1; size: NA; DNA: TGTGCCACTGGGGTGGGACAGGGCGAAAGTGGCTACACCTTC; CDR3: CATGVGQGESGYTF
J: TRBJ2-7; V: TRBV18; D: NA; size: NA; DNA: TGTGCCAGCTCACCATACCGACTAGAGGTGCAGTACTTC; CDR3: CASSPYRLEVQYF